This T cell receptor (beta chain) derives from a study of T cell responses to AZD1222 COVID-19 vaccine. Method: immunoSEQ multiplex PCR; TCRdb's copy keeps in-frame clones and lacks some. Here the sample spans 150,000 or so clones, roughly nine tenths being singletons. The length of the CDR3 is 14 residues. The germline V gene encodes CDR1 SGDLS and CDR2 YYNGEE. J was trimmed by 6 bases and V by 3 bases; bases with no gene match: 3. The chain combines TRBV9 with TRBJ2-2; 9 bases match TRBD1. Sequencing was performed on peripheral blood, taken on day 0 of MenACWY control vaccination. This receptor was taken from an adult in good health. The CDR3 region is CASSADRGAGELFF. The CDR3 DNA reads TGTGCCAGCAGCGCAGACAGGGGGGCCGGGGAGCTGTTTTTT.